These 25 T cell receptor beta chains originate from one sample sequenced in a study of blood T cells in healthy people across ages. The use of a sample-barcoded 5' primer and a J-beta primer mix characterized a second PCR of roughly 7 to 11 cycles. TCRdb independently ran MiXCR on the 5' RACE reads; one entry per CDR3 protein. The sample lists approximately 900,000 distinct CDR3 sequences, roughly 50% occurring once. The specimen was blood. The receptors were gathered from a man aged 30-40 years in good health.

The gene calls are TRBV20-1 and TRBJ2-1; 12 nucleotides agree with TRBD1. The junction had 3 bases not matched to a gene; V was cut back by 6 bases and J by 9 bases. Germline V gene lookup returns CDR1 DFQATT and CDR2 SNEGSKA (reference sequence). CDR3 length: 12 residues. CDR3 DNA: TGCAGTGCCGGGACAGGGGGCGGTGAGCAGTTCTTC. It yields the protein CSAGTGGGEQFF.

The chain carries TRBV20-1 and TRBJ1-5, with a possible D match to TRBD1 (5 bases). The CDR3 covers 18 residues. Germline values: CDR1 DFQATT, CDR2 SNEGSKA (reference sequence). V was pared by 4 bases and J by 6 bases, with 28 bases between. CDR3 in DNA: TGCAGTGCTAAGAATCCTTTCGAGGGGCTTGGGTTTGGTCAGCCCCAGCATTTT. This sequence encodes CSAKNPFEGLGFGQPQHF.

The V call is TRBV10-3, the J call TRBJ2-2; D may be TRBD2 (7 bases). The germline V and J ends were trimmed by 2 bases and 7 bases, with 20 bases remaining between them. Germline V lookup: CDR1 ENHRY, CDR2 SYGVKD. CDR3 length equals 17 residues. CDR3 sequence: CAISETDLGGLSGELFF. The CDR3 nucleotides are TGTGCCATCAGTGAGACGGACCTCGGGGGGCTGAGCGGGGAGCTGTTTTTT.

This clonotype has only a few counts. This chain links TRBV29-1 with TRBJ2-1, with unresolved D. The V end was cut by 6 bases, the J end by 0 bases, with 15 bases between. This CDR3 comprises 15 residues. Germline V gives CDR1 SQVTM, CDR2 ANQGSEA. CDR3 sequence: CSVVPSESSYNEQFF. The CDR3 DNA is TGCAGCGTGGTACCCAGCGAGAGCTCCTACAATGAGCAGTTCTTC.

This clonotype was counted many times. The genes are TRBV28 and TRBJ1-5; D is unclear. The CDR3 is 16 residues long. The germline CDR1 and CDR2 sequences are MDHEN and SYDVKM. V lost 1 base to trimming and J lost 5 bases, with 15 bases between them. The CDR3 loop reads CASSLSEGVLDQPQHF. The CDR3 coding sequence is TGTGCCAGCAGTTTATCAGAGGGTGTATTGGATCAGCCCCAGCATTTT.

The chain links TRBV3-1 to TRBJ1-4, with D tentatively TRBD1 (5 bases). Germline V gene data show CDR1 as LGHDT and CDR2 as YNNKEL (reference sequence). V was clipped by 0 bases and J by 4 bases, with 15 bases between them. The CDR3 is 17 residues long. CDR3 in DNA: TGTGCCAGCAGCCAAGACCGAGGGACTTCCTATAATGAAAAACTGTTTTTT. It is translated as CASSQDRGTSYNEKLFF.

This chain uses TRBV20-1 with TRBJ2-1, with unresolved D. V dropped 0 bases and J dropped 1 base, with 10 bases sitting between them. CDR1 and CDR2 from the germline V gene are DFQATT and SNEGSKA (reference sequence). The CDR3 is made up of 15 amino acids. The CDR3 sequence: CSARELTASYNEQFF. CDR3 sequence (DNA): TGCAGTGCTAGAGAATTGACTGCGTCCTACAATGAGCAGTTCTTC.

There are a few counts of this clonotype. V and J are TRBV20-1 and TRBJ1-1; weak D call: TRBD1 (5 bases). The CDR3 length is 13 residues. The ends were cut back, 6 bases at V and 0 bases at J, with 11 bases in the middle. Germline V gene data show CDR1 as DFQATT and CDR2 as SNEGSKA (reference sequence). The CDR3 loop reads CSALSGVNTEAFF. Here the CDR3 DNA reads TGCAGTGCCCTCTCGGGGGTGAACACTGAAGCTTTCTTT.

This clonotype was picked up many times. The V call is TRBV4-2, the J call TRBJ2-7; possible D gene TRBD2, 5 bases. The CDR3 runs to 15 residues. Germline CDR1 is LGHNA and CDR2 is YNFKEQ. V gave up 0 bases and J gave up 0 bases, with 9 bases separating them. The CDR3 here is CASSQDEGGSYEQYF. CDR3 in DNA: TGTGCCAGCAGCCAAGATGAGGGTGGCTCCTACGAGCAGTACTTC.

The J gene is TRBJ2-5, the V gene TRBV3-1; D is uncertain. V was clipped by 4 bases and J by 0 bases, with 9 bases between them. Germline V gene lookup returns CDR1 LGHDT and CDR2 YNNKEL (reference sequence). The CDR3 has 14 amino acids. As DNA, the CDR3 is TGTGCCAGCAGCCCCGGATCTCACCAAGAGACCCAGTACTTC. This gives the protein CASSPGSHQETQYF.

This clonotype is a singleton in its sample. The genes are TRBV7-2 and TRBJ2-7; D tentatively fits TRBD1 or TRBD2 (5 bases each). With 0 bases removed from V and 1 base from J, the gap between germline ends came to 10 bases. There are 15 residues in the CDR3. The germline gives CDR1 SGHTA, CDR2 FQGNSA. For the CDR3, the DNA is TGTGCCAGCAGCTTAGCCGGGGACCCATCCTACGAGCAGTACTTC. It is translated as CASSLAGDPSYEQYF.

This clonotype was seen more than once but under ten times. The chain has TRBV6-5 and TRBJ2-1; no clear D gene. Germline CDR1 MNHEY, CDR2 SVGAGI. The CDR3 covers 16 residues. The V end lost 0 bases, the J end lost 6 bases, and 15 bases lay between the germline ends. CDR3 DNA: TGTGCCAGCAGTTACTCGTTCCCGCGGCAGAGCAATGAGCAGTTCTTC. Translation gives CASSYSFPRQSNEQFF.

V is TRBV12-3 or TRBV12-4 and J is TRBJ1-2; tentatively, D is TRBD1 (6 bases). Trimming pared 6 bases from V and 6 bases from J, leaving 14 bases between. This CDR3 has 13 residues. The CDR3 is CASRHLRDNGYTF. The DNA for the CDR3 is TGTGCCAGCAGACACCTTCGGGACAATGGCTACACCTTC.

This chain connects TRBV29-1 to TRBJ1-3; D is undetermined. CDR1 and CDR2 (germline): SQVTM, ANQGSEA. The CDR3 is 14 residues long. Trimming shortened V by 1 base and J by 0 bases, and 7 bases separated the two germline ends. The CDR3 region has the DNA TGCAGCGTTGAAGTGGAGAGCTCTGGAAACACCATATATTTT. This encodes CSVEVESSGNTIYF.

The V call is TRBV20-1, the J call TRBJ1-6; a weak D match, TRBD1 (6 bases). Trimming stripped 1 base from V and 5 bases from J, with 12 bases between. From germline, CDR1 is DFQATT and CDR2 SNEGSKA (reference sequence). The length of the CDR3 is 15 residues. CDR3 loop: CSARVSGTNNSPLHF. The CDR3 nucleotides read TGCAGTGCTAGAGTTTCCGGGACAAATAATTCACCCCTCCACTTT.

This clonotype was seen only once. V usage is TRBV9 and J usage is TRBJ2-6; a possible D gene is TRBD2 (5 bases). The CDR3 covers 16 residues. Germline CDR1 is SGDLS and CDR2 is YYNGEE. Trimming shortened V by 4 bases and J by 2 bases, and 13 bases separated the two germline ends. CDR3 protein: CASSPRVAAGANVLTF. The CDR3 DNA is TGTGCCAGCAGCCCGCGGGTTGCTGCTGGGGCCAACGTCCTGACTTTC.

A word on this clonotype: Since a much larger clone is just one base distant, this may be a read error. The chain combines TRBV15 with TRBJ2-1; TRBD2 aligns across 7 bases. Judging by the DNA end, TRBJ2-7 fits better; the J call may be wrong. The CDR3 spans 16 residues. CDR1 and CDR2 (germline): LNHNV, YYDKDF (reference sequence). CDR3 in DNA: TGTGCCACCAGCAGTAACGGAGCGGGGCGCTACAATGAGCAGTACTTC. Its translation: CATSSNGAGRYNEQYF.

Regarding this clonotype: Relative to the germline gene, one junction end is altered; a read error may explain this. The genes are TRBV9 and TRBJ2-5; D perhaps matches TRBD2 (5 bases). This CDR3 contains 13 residues. CDR1 SGDLS and CDR2 YYNGEE come from the germline V gene. The CDR3 nucleotides read TGTGCCGGCAGCGGAGCGATGACAGAGACCCAGTACTTC. Its translation is CAGSGAMTETQYF.

The chain has TRBV7-8 and TRBJ1-4, with 7 bases fitting TRBD1. Unmatched junction bases numbered 5, after V lost 3 bases and J lost 7 bases. Germline assignment: CDR1 SGHVS and CDR2 FQNEAQ. The CDR3 is 14 residues long. CDR3 coding DNA: TGTGCCAGCAGCTTGACAGGGAGTGGTGAAAAACTGTTTTTT. It is translated as CASSLTGSGEKLFF.

This chain uses TRBV9 with TRBJ2-3; tentative D call: TRBD2 (7 bases). This CDR3 contains 15 residues. Trimming took 6 bases from V and 2 from J, leaving 16 bases between them. Germline V CDR1 and CDR2: SGDLS, YYNGEE. CDR3 bases: TGTGCCAGCACCTTAGGGGGACTACACACAGATACGCAGTATTTT. As protein: CASTLGGLHTDTQYF.

In its sample, this clonotype was seen once. The chain employs TRBV20-1 and TRBJ2-2; D is unresolved. The V gene's germline CDR1 is DFQATT and CDR2 SNEGSKA (reference sequence). The CDR3 loop spans 13 amino acids. The ends were cut back, 1 base at V and 5 bases at J, with 8 bases in the middle. The CDR3 bases are TGCAGTGCTAGAGTAGGAATAACCGGGGAGCTGTTTTTT. Amino acids: CSARVGITGELFF.

The chain recombines TRBV9 with TRBJ1-2; perhaps TRBD1 as D (5 bases). The V end was cut by 4 bases, the J end by 3 bases, with 13 bases between. CDR3 length: 14 residues. Germline CDR1 and CDR2: SGDLS and YYNGEE. The CDR3 is CASSISGTDYGYTF. In nucleotides, the CDR3 is TGTGCCAGCAGCATATCCGGGACCGACTATGGCTACACCTTC.

On this clonotype: A read error may produce the germline difference seen at one junction end. The chain links TRBV7-2 to TRBJ1-2; unclear D gene. Looked up from germline, CDR1 is SGHTA and CDR2 is FQGNSA. This CDR3 comprises 15 residues. This chain's CDR3 is CASSPSSTGSYDYTF. Here the CDR3 DNA reads TGTGCCAGCAGCCCTTCATCAACGGGCTCTTATGACTACACCTTC.

In its sample, this clonotype was seen a few times. The V call is TRBV4-1, the J call TRBJ2-5; weak D call: TRBD1 (6 bases). CDR1 is MGHRA, CDR2 YSYEKL, per germline. The V end lost 0 bases, the J end lost 1 base, and 18 bases lay between the germline ends. The CDR3 length is 18 residues. In DNA, the CDR3 is TGCGCCAGCAGCCAAGATACAGGGACGCCCGCTTTCCAAGAGACCCAGTACTTC. Translating gives CASSQDTGTPAFQETQYF.

The V and J genes are TRBV20-1 and TRBJ2-1; 8 nucleotides align to TRBD2. The CDR3 contains 15 residues. Germline loops: CDR1 DFQATT, CDR2 SNEGSKA (reference sequence). After removal of 2 bases from V and 10 bases from J, the junction contained 13 bases not matched to a gene. This chain's CDR3 is CSARIGRGGLSEQFF. CDR3 in DNA: TGCAGTGCTAGAATTGGACGGGGGGGCCTCTCCGAGCAGTTCTTC.